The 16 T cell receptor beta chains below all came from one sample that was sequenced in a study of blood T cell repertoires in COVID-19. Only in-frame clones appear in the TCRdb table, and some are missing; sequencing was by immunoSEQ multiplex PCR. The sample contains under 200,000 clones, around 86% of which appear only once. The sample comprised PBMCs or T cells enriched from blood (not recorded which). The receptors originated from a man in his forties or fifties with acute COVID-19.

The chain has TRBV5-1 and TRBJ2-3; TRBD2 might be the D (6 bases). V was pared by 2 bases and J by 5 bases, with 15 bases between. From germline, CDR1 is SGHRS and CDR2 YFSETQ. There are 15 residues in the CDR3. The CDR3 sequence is CASSFGGSIGDTQYF. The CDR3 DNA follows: TGCGCCAGCAGCTTCGGAGGGTCTATAGGAGATACGCAGTATTTT.

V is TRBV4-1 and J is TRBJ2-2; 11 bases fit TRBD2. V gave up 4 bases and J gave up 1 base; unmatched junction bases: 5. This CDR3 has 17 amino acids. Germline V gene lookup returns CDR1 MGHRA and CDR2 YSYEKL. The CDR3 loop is CASSPRLAGLNTGELFF. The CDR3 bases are TGCGCCAGCAGCCCCCGACTAGCGGGATTGAACACCGGGGAGCTGTTTTTT.

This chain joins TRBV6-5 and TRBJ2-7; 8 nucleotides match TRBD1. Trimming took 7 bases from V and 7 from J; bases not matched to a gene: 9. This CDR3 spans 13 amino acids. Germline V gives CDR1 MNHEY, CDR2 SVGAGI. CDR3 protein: CASNVGQGMEQYF. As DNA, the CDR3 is TGTGCCAGCAACGTAGGACAGGGAATGGAGCAGTACTTC.

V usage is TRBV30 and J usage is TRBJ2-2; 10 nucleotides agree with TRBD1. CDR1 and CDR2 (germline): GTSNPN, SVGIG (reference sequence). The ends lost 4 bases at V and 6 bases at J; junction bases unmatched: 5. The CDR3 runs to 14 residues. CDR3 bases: TGTGCCTGGAACCCCGGACAGGGGGCCGGGGAGCTGTTTTTT. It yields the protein CAWNPGQGAGELFF.

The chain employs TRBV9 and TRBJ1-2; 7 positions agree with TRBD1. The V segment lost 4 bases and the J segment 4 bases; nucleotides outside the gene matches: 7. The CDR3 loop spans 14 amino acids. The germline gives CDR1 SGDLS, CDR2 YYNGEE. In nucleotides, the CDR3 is TGTGCCAGCAGCATGAAAAGACAGGGCTATGGCTACACCTTC. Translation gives CASSMKRQGYGYTF.

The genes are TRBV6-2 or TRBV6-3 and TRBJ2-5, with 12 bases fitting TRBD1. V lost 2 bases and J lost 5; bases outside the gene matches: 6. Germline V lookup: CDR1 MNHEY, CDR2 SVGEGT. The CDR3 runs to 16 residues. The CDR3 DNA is TGTGCCAGCAGTTACCCGGGACAGGGGGCGGGGGAGACCCAGTACTTC. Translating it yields CASSYPGQGAGETQYF.

This chain's CDR3 is CASSLGGPGLADKQYF. The CDR3 DNA follows: TGTGCCAGCAGCTTAGGGGGACCGGGACTAGCGGACAAGCAGTACTTC. The chain has TRBV7-2 and TRBJ2-7; 11 bases agree with TRBD2. J lost 8 bases, V lost 1 base, and 10 bases had no gene match. The CDR3 runs to 16 residues. The germline gives CDR1 SGHTA, CDR2 FQGNSA.

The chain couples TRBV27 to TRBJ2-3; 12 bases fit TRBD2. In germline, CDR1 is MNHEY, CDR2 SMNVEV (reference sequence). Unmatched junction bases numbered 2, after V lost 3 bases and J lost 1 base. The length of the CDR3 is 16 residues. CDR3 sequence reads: CASSFLAGGGTDTQYF. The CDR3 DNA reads TGTGCCAGCAGTTTCCTAGCGGGAGGGGGCACAGATACGCAGTATTTT.

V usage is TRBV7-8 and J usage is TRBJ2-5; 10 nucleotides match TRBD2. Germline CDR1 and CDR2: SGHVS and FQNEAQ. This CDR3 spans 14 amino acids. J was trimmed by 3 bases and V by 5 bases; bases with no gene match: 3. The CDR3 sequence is CASSRGLAEETQYF. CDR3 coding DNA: TGTGCCAGCAGCCGAGGACTAGCGGAAGAGACCCAGTACTTC.

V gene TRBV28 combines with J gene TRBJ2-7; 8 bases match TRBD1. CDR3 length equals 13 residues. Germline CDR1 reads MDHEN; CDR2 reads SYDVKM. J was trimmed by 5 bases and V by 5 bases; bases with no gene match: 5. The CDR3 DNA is TGTGCCAGCAGTCAAGACAGGGGCCACGAGCAGTACTTC. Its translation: CASSQDRGHEQYF.

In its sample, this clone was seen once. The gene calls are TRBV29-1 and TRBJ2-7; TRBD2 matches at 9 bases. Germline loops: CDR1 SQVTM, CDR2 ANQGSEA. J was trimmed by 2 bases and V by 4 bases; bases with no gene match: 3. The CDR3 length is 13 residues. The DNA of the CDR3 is TGCAGCGTTGTGGCTAGCGGGACCTACGAGCAGTACTTC. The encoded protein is CSVVASGTYEQYF.

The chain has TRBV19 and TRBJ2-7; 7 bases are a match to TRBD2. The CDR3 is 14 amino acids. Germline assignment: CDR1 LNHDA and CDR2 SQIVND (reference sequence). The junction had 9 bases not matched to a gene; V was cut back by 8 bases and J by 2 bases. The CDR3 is CASQRESPPYEQYF. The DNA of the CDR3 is TGTGCCAGTCAGCGGGAATCACCTCCCTACGAGCAGTACTTC.

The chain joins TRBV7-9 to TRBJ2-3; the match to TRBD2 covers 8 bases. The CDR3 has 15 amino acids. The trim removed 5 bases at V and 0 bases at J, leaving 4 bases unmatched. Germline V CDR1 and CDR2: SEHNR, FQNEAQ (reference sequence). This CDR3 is CASSPTSVSTDTQYF. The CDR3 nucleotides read TGTGCCAGCAGCCCGACTAGCGTTAGCACAGATACGCAGTATTTT. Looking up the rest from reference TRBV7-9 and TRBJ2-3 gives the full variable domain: DTGVSQNPRHKITKRGQNVTFRCDPISEHNRLYWYRQTLGQGPEFLTYFQNEAQLEKSRLLSDRFSAERPKGSFSTLEIQRTEQGDSAMYLCASSPTSVSTDTQYFGPGTRLTVL.

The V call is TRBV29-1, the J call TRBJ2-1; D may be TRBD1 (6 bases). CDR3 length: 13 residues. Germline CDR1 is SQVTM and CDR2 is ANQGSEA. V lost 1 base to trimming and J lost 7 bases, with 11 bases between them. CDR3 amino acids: CSVEGRQVNEQFF. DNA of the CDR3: TGCAGCGTTGAAGGACGACAGGTTAATGAGCAGTTCTTC.

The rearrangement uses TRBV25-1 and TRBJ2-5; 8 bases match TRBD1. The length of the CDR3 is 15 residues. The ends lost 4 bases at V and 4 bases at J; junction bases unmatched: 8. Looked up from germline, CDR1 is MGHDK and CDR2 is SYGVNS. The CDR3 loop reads CASSGTRDRTETQYF. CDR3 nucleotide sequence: TGTGCCAGCAGTGGCACCCGGGACAGGACAGAGACCCAGTACTTC.

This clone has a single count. For the CDR3, the DNA is TGCGCCAGCAGCTTGGGTCGGGAGGCCTCCGGCGGCGATACGCAGTATTTT. This encodes CASSLGREASGGDTQYF. This rearrangement joins TRBV5-1 to TRBJ2-3, with TRBD2 identical over 7 bases. The CDR3 has 17 residues. The V segment lost 0 bases and the J segment 6 bases; nucleotides outside the gene matches: 13. The V gene's germline CDR1 is SGHRS and CDR2 YFSETQ.